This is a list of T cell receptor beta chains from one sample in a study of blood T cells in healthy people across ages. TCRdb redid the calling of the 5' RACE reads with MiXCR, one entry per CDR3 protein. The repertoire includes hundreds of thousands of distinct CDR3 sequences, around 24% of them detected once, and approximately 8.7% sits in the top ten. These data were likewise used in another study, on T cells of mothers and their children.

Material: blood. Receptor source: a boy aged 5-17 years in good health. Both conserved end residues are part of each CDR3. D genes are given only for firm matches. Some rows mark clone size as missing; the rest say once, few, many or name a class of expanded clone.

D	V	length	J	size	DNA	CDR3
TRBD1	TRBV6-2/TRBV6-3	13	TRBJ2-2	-	TGTGCCATCCGGACAGGGGTTAACGGGGAGCTGTTTTTT	CAIRTGVNGELFF
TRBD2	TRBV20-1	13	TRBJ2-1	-	TGCAGTGCTAGGGGACTAGCGGGCTATGAGCAGTTCTTC	CSARGLAGYEQFF
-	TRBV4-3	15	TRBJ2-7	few	TGCGCCAGCAGCCAAGTACGGGGCTTTGGATACGAGCAGTACTTC	CASSQVRGFGYEQYF
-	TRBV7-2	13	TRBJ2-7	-	TGTGCCAGCAGGGACAGACAAACCTACGAGCAGTACTTC	CASRDRQTYEQYF
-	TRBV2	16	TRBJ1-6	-	TGTGCCAGCCAAGCCACGGGAGGGAGTTATAATTCACCCCTCCACTTT	CASQATGGSYNSPLHF
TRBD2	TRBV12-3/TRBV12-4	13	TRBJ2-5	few	TGTGCCAGCAGTCCTAGTCAGGGCGGGAGGGAATTCTTC	CASSPSQGGREFF
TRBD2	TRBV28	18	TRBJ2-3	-	TGTGCCAGCAGTTTCTCACTGCGGGGGAGGGTCTTCAGCGGTACGCAGTATTTT	CASSFSLRGRVFSGTQYF
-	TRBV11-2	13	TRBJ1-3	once	TGTGCCAGCAGCTTTACAGCCGGAAACACCATATATTTT	CASSFTAGNTIYF
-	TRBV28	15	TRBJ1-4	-	TGTGCCAGCAGTCCCCCGGGAGACAGTAATGAAAAACTGTTTTTT	CASSPPGDSNEKLFF
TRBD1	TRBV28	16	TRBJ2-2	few	TGTGCCAGCGGGGGAACGGGACAGGGGAAAACCGGGGAGCTGTTTTTT	CASGGTGQGKTGELFF
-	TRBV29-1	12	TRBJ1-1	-	TGCAGCGTTGAAGGACAGCTCACTGAAGCTTTCTTT	CSVEGQLTEAFF
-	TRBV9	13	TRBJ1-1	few	TGTGCCAGCAGCGTAGGTGGGGGTTCTGAAGCTTTCTTT	CASSVGGGSEAFF
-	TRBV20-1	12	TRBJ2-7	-	TGCAGTGCTACACAGACAGGCTACGAGCAGTACTTC	CSATQTGYEQYF
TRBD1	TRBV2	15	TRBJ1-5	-	TGTGCCAGCAAGGATGGGACAGGGGGGTCTCAGCCCCAGCATTTT	CASKDGTGGSQPQHF
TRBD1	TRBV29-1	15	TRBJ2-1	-	TGCAGCCATCGGGGCGACAGGGGCTCCTACAATGAGCAGTTCTTC	CSHRGDRGSYNEQFF
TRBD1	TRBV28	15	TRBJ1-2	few	TGTGCCAGCACGCCGGGACAGACATTTCGGTATGGCTACACCTTC	CASTPGQTFRYGYTF
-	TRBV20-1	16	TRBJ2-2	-	TGCAGTGTCCCAAAGGGAACTGGTCGAGACACCGGGGAGCTGTTTTTT	CSVPKGTGRDTGELFF
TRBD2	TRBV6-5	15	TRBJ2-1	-	TGTGCCAGCAGCTTATCGGGGGGTTCCTACAATAAGCAGTTCTTC	CASSLSGGSYNKQFF
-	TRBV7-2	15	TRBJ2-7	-	TGTGCCAGCAGCTTAGTAGGGCCCGTTTCCTACGAGCAGTACTTC	CASSLVGPVSYEQYF
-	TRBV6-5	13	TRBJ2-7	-	TGTGCCAGCAGTTGGGTACGGGGTTACGAGCAGTACTTC	CASSWVRGYEQYF
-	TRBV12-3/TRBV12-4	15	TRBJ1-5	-	TGTGCCAGCAGTTTTGGGGGCTATAGCAATCAGCCCCAGCATTTT	CASSFGGYSNQPQHF
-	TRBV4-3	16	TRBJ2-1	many	TGCGCCAGCAGCCAAGATCTTGGGAGTTCGGGCAATGAGCAGTTCTTC	CASSQDLGSSGNEQFF